Each of the 15 T cell receptor beta chains below was sequenced from the same sample in a study of neurological immune-mediated disorders (dated by TCRdb to the late 2010s). Taken with the paper, the label for time point translates to: longitudinal time-point 2. The library was generated by 5' RACE. The data were produced on an Illumina HiSeq 2500. The raw public data were reprocessed by TCRdb itself: fastp quality trimming at Q25, MiXCR clonotype calling, in-frame beta chains only. One record per CDR3 amino acid sequence lists the most common genes and DNA. Counted in this sample were about 80,000 distinct CDR3 sequences; almost 6% of them appeared once. 7.9% of the sample goes to the ten largest clones. The specimen sequenced was PBMCs. All receptors come from a woman aged 55-75 years with multiple sclerosis.

In this sample, this clonotype turned up many times. J is TRBJ1-5 and V is TRBV27; D gene ambiguous. In germline, CDR1 is MNHEY, CDR2 SMNVEV (reference sequence). The V and J ends lost 3 bases and 3 bases respectively, with 12 bases between them. The CDR3 sequence is 15 residues long. The DNA of the CDR3 is TGTGCCAGCAGTTTTACGGGCCCCTCCAATCAGCCCCAGCATTTT. It is translated as CASSFTGPSNQPQHF.

The table lists this clonotype with many counts. The V and J genes are TRBV7-9 and TRBJ2-7, with unresolved D. Trimming shortened V by 11 bases and J by 0 bases, and 14 bases separated the two germline ends. Germline V gene data show CDR1 as SEHNR and CDR2 as FQNEAQ (reference sequence). The CDR3 contains 13 residues. The CDR3 reads CAHDSPTSYEQYF. CDR3 in DNA: TGTGCCCACGATAGCCCAACCTCCTACGAGCAGTACTTC. The entire variable domain, with the rest obtained from reference TRBV7-9 and TRBJ2-7, is as follows: DTGVSQNPRHKITKRGQNVTFRCDPISEHNRLYWYRQTLGQGPEFLTYFQNEAQLEKSRLLSDRFSAERPKGSFSTLEIQRTEQGDSAMYLCAHDSPTSYEQYFGPGTRLTVT.

In its sample, this clonotype was seen a few times. This sequence joins TRBV11-3 and TRBJ2-3; D gene unclear. Germline lookup yields CDR1 SGHNT and CDR2 YENEEA. This CDR3 is 17 amino acids long. Trimming left V 1 base short and J 1 base short, with 15 bases between. The CDR3 coding sequence is TGTGCCAGCAGCTTAGTGTCTTCCGGAAGAGGCACAGATACGCAGTATTTT. Its protein is CASSLVSSGRGTDTQYF. Drawing the rest from reference TRBV11-3 and TRBJ2-3, the complete variable domain is EAGVVQSPRYKIIEKKQPVAFWCNPISGHNTLYWYLQNLGQGPELLIRYENEEAVDDSQLPKDRFSAERLKGVDSTLKIQPAELGDSAVYLCASSLVSSGRGTDTQYFGPGTRLTVL.

This clonotype has at least ten counts. This chain joins TRBV5-1 and TRBJ1-1; D unresolved. Looked up from germline, CDR1 is SGHRS and CDR2 is YFSETQ. The CDR3 length is 13 residues. V was clipped by 3 bases and J by 4 bases, with 10 bases between them. The CDR3 region is CASSWQEITEAFF. The CDR3 nucleotides read TGCGCCAGCAGCTGGCAGGAAATCACTGAAGCTTTCTTT.

At least ten counts were recorded for this clonotype. V usage is TRBV9 and J usage is TRBJ1-3; D gene uncertain. The CDR3 sequence is 13 residues long. Per the germline V gene, CDR1 is SGDLS and CDR2 is YYNGEE. The V gene lost 7 bases and the J gene lost 4 bases, with 12 bases spanning the gap. The DNA for the CDR3 is TGTGCCAGCTCAAGGGCTGGAGGAAACACCATATATTTT. Protein sequence: CASSRAGGNTIYF.

This clonotype has ten or more counts. The chain is built from TRBV7-9 and TRBJ1-1, with 8 bases lining up with TRBD1. There are 12 residues in the CDR3. Trimming at V came to 6 bases and at J to 9 bases, leaving 6 bases not matched to a gene. Germline lookup yields CDR1 SEHNR and CDR2 FQNEAQ (reference sequence). CDR3 DNA sequence: TGTGCCAGCAGGGAGGACAGGGAGAAAGCTTTCTTT. Translated, it gives CASREDREKAFF.

This clonotype was seen many times. One junction end does not reproduce the germline sequence, and a read error may be involved. The chain recombines TRBV7-7 with TRBJ2-1, with D tentatively TRBD1 (6 bases). CDR3 size: 14 residues. Germline V CDR1 and CDR2: SSHAT, FNYEAQ (reference sequence). CDR3 sequence: CASSSGHRGDEQFF. In nucleotides, the CDR3 is TGTGCTAGCAGCTCGGGACACCGGGGCGATGAGCAGTTCTTC.

The chain combines TRBV18 with TRBJ1-1, with 8 bases identical to TRBD1. The V gene's germline CDR1 is KGHSH and CDR2 LQKENI. This CDR3 is built from 13 residues. V lost 5 bases to trimming and J lost 2 bases; unmatched junction nucleotides: 1. CDR3 protein: CASSGQGNTEAFF. DNA of the CDR3: TGTGCCAGCTCAGGACAGGGAAACACTGAAGCTTTCTTT.

The genes are TRBV10-3 and TRBJ1-1; D unresolved. Deletions cut 3 bases from V and 8 bases from J, with 10 bases between. Germline-derived CDR1 and CDR2 are ENHRY and SYGVKD. The CDR3 extends over 12 amino acids. CDR3 in DNA: TGTGCCATCAGTGAAGGGCGTGTCGAAGCTTTCTTT. It translates to CAISEGRVEAFF.

This clonotype was counted at least ten times. J is TRBJ1-2 and V is TRBV20-1; D remains ambiguous. This CDR3 region has 13 residues. Trimming stripped 3 bases from V and 5 bases from J, with 13 bases between. Germline assignment: CDR1 DFQATT and CDR2 SNEGSKA (reference sequence). Written as DNA, the CDR3 is TGCAGTGCTAGTGGTCAGATCCTATATGGCTACACCTTC. Translation gives CSASGQILYGYTF.

This clonotype was observed many times. The chain has TRBV29-1 and TRBJ2-3; perhaps TRBD1 as D (6 bases). Germline V CDR1 and CDR2: SQVTM, ANQGSEA. The CDR3 is made up of 13 amino acids. Trimming stripped 5 bases from V and 2 bases from J, with 11 bases between. The CDR3 sequence: CSVKGQNTDTQYF. The CDR3 region has the DNA TGCAGCGTTAAAGGACAGAACACAGATACGCAGTATTTT.

This clonotype was picked up many times. The conserved final phenylalanine or tryptophan is absent from the CDR3, which likely points to a read error. V and J are TRBV5-1 and TRBJ2-3, with D possibly matching TRBD1 (6 bases). The CDR3 runs 15 residues. The germline CDR1 and CDR2 sequences are SGHRS and YFSETQ. The V end was cut by 1 base, the J end by 2 bases, with 11 bases between. CDR3 in DNA: TGCGCCAGCAGCTTGAGCCAGGGGTTCACAGATACGCAGTATCTT. This gives the protein CASSLSQGFTDTQYL.

This clonotype was found many times. The chain has TRBV18 and TRBJ1-2, with unresolved D. Looked up from germline, CDR1 is KGHSH and CDR2 is LQKENI. This CDR3 comprises 11 residues. V lost 5 bases to trimming and J lost 7 bases, with 8 bases between them. The CDR3 sequence: CASSTTSGYTF. Here the CDR3 DNA reads TGTGCCAGCTCAACTACTAGTGGCTACACCTTC.

This clonotype was recorded at least ten times. The chain links TRBV12-3 or TRBV12-4 to TRBJ2-1; no reliable D call. V shed 1 base and J shed 0 bases, with 4 bases lying between them. The CDR3 sequence is 14 residues long. CDR3 in DNA: TGTGCCAGCAGTTTAGAAAGCTCCTACAATGAGCAGTTCTTC. Protein product: CASSLESSYNEQFF.

Note on this clonotype: A clone one base away is much larger, so this may be a read error. V usage is TRBV14 and J usage is TRBJ1-2, with 10 bases fitting TRBD1. Germline V lookup: CDR1 SGHDN, CDR2 FVKESK. CDR3 length: 15 residues. CDR3 DNA: TGTGTCAGCAGCCAAGGTTCTCGACAGGGGGCATCCTACACCTTC. This encodes CVSSQGSRQGASYTF. The whole variable domain, filled in from reference TRBV14 and TRBJ1-2, reads EAGVTQFPSHSVIEKGQTVTLRCDPISGHDNLYWYRRVMGKEIKFLLHFVKESKQDESGMPNNRFLAERTGGTYSTLKVQPAELEDSGVYFCVSSQGSRQGASYTFGSGTRLTVV.